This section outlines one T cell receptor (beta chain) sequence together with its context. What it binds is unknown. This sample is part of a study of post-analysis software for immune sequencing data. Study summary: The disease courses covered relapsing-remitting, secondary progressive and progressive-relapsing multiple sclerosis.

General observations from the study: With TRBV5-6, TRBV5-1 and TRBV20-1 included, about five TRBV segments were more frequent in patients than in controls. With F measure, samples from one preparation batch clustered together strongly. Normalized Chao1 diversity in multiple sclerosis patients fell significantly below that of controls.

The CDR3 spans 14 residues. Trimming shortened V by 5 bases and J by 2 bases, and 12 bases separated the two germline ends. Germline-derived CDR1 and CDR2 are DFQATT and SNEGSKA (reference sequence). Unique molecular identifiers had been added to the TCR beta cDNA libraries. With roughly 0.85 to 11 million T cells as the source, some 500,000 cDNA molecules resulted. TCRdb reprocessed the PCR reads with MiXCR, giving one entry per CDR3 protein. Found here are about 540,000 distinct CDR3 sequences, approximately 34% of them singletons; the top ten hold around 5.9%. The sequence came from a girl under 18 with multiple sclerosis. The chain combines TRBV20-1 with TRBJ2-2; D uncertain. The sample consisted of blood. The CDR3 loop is CSAATGLNTGELFF. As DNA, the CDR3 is TGCAGTGCTGCGACCGGATTAAACACCGGGGAGCTGTTTTTT.